Sequencing of this T cell receptor (beta chain) was carried out in a study of tumor-infiltrating lymphocytes in primary liver carcinoma (dated by TCRdb to 2017 to 2019). Regarding the study in general: Surgical resection was performed in China between November 2015 and 2016 on 5 or 6 patients with histopathologically diagnosed primary liver carcinoma. Of the five patients, three men and two women aged 30 to 69 years, four had hepatocellular carcinoma and one had combined HCC and intrahepatic cholangiocarcinoma. Tumors of the five patients were stage T1-T3 N0M0 with maximum diameters of roughly 4 to 10 cm. Each sample produced about 3.5 to 8 million productive TCRbeta reads, and read depth showed no significant difference between tissue types. The study combined TCRbeta repertoire sequencing, expression microarrays and whole-exome sequencing across five regions of each liver tumor, with adjacent normal tissue and blood. TCRbeta repertoire sequencing covered 35 or so specimens from 5 patients: 25 tumor regions, 5 adjacent noncancerous liver tissues and 5 peripheral blood samples. High reproducibility was observed for the technical replicate repertoires, with mean shared-clone rates approximately 0.9 and correlation coefficients above 0.95. Study-wide conclusions, independent of this receptor: Because only the TCR beta chain was sequenced and unpaired alpha chains were not captured, true repertoire diversity is likely underestimated. The top 250 clones made up a significantly larger repertoire fraction in tumors than in blood (p = 0.039). The study included only 4 to 6 patients, and the authors note findings should be validated in a larger study. Consistent with antigen-driven expansion, pairs of tumor regions showed higher repertoire overlap (mean roughly 35%) than either tumor-adjacent pairs (about 17%) or tumor-blood pairs (about 15%). Since the samples were bulk and unsorted, there was no way to compare CD4+ and CD8+ T cell repertoires.

A remark on this clonotype: Which antigen it targets is not known. A much bigger clone sits one base away, suggesting this may be a read error.

TCRbeta-specific cDNA was reverse-transcribed from 500 ng total RNA using a constant-region primer and ProtoScript II reverse transcriptase. Construction of the TCRbeta libraries relied on three nested rounds of multiplex PCR, following a slightly modified ARM-PCR procedure. Each of the first two PCR rounds ran for nine to ten cycles and used multiplex TRBV1-TRBV30 forward primers together with a Cbeta reverse primer. Sample barcodes and Illumina adapters were attached in a final 25-cycle PCR using Deep VentR polymerase. Before sequencing, amplicons of 200-500 bp were purified from gel using a QIAquick gel extraction kit. TCRbeta amplicons were sequenced on an Illumina HiSeq 2500 with 250-bp paired-end reads. In the authors' own workflow: Quality trimming of reads was performed with Trimmomatic v0.33, and paired reads were merged with FLASH v1.2.11 so that full CDR3 sequences could be recovered. MiGEC v1.2.1b assigned V, D and J germline segments to the rearranged TCRbeta sequences. Clonotype statistics, along with Shannon-Wiener diversity indices, were calculated using VDJtools v1.0.0. To cut down on sampling bias, every analysis after diversity analysis relied on just the 250 most abundant clonotypes from each sample. TCRdb took the public reads, trimmed them with fastp at Q25, ran MiXCR for clone calling and kept in-frame beta chains. Merged by CDR3 protein, the rows form single entries marked with the most common genes and DNA. These V and J calls are TCRdb output, not the study's own analysis. For this sample there are a few hundred thousand distinct CDR3 sequences; about three fifths appear just once. Of the sample, about 15% is held by the ten largest clones.

TRIzol reagent was used to extract blood RNA from unsorted whole blood, while the DNeasy Blood & Tissue kit provided the germline DNA. At the time of sampling, the patients had chronic HBV infection and had not received any treatment. Before surgery, four milliliters of peripheral blood were collected into K2EDTA tubes. The CDR3 spans 12 residues, from the cysteine through the phenylalanine. The DNA shown is the 36-base CDR3, in frame from base 1. V loses 9 bases, J loses 4 bases, and the germline ends lie 11 bases apart. The material sequenced was peripheral blood. In this chain, TRBV12-3 or TRBV12-4 is recombined with TRBJ2-3, with TRBD2 perhaps the D gene, on 6 matching bases. This TCR came from a young woman with primary liver carcinoma and hepatitis B virus infection. The DNA is as follows: TGTGCCAGGAGGAGACTAGCAGATACGCAGTATTTT. Its protein reads: CARRRLADTQYF.